This TCR beta chain was profiled in a study of T-cell memory formation after mild COVID-19. This clonotype occurred a few times. One entry per CDR3 protein results from TCRdb running MiXCR on the 5' RACE reads. The sample carries some 450,000 distinct CDR3 sequences, around 19% recorded once. V trimming: 7 bases; J trimming: 4 bases; junction bases outside the gene matches: 8. The CDR3 consists of 15 residues. Per germline, CDR1 MNHEY and CDR2 SVGAGI. The chain uses TRBV6-5 and TRBJ2-3; 10 positions match TRBD2. This TCR derives from an adult woman who had mild COVID-19 (a few samples of this study predate the infection). Cell type and time point are not known. What was sequenced was PBMCs or a T cell subset sorted from them (not recorded which). CDR3 sequence (DNA): TGTGCCAGCACTGAGAGCGGGAGGGCCGCAGATACGCAGTATTTT. Its protein product is CASTESGRAADTQYF.